Here is one T cell receptor (beta chain) with its context. The antigen remains undetermined. This CDR3 spans 14 amino acids. The germline gives CDR1 LGHDT, CDR2 YNNKEL (reference sequence). V was shortened by 4 bases and J by 2 bases, with 12 bases between the two germline ends. These data come from a study of T cell responses to AZD1222 COVID-19 vaccine. Findings of the study overall: CD4 TCRs associated with vaccination spanned spike, dominating at 160-218 and 743-854. A reported finding is that nearly half of spike-specific TCRs target unmutated variant regions. Donors, mostly white British, included more females; clonal diversity was possibly underestimated.

Clones were sequenced by immunoSEQ multiplex PCR, and TCRdb holds only the in-frame ones, with some missing. Altogether over 120,000 clones are present, over 90% being singletons, with the ten largest covering under 6.5%. The V call is TRBV3-1 (or the pseudogene TRBV3-2), the J call TRBJ2-7; D may be TRBD1 (5 bases). The sequencing here drew on peripheral blood, taken on day 0 of AZD1222 vaccination. The origin of this receptor is an adult in good health. The CDR3 region is CASSLTDSTYEQYF. CDR3 in DNA: TGTGCCAGCAGCCTCACAGACAGCACCTACGAGCAGTACTTC.